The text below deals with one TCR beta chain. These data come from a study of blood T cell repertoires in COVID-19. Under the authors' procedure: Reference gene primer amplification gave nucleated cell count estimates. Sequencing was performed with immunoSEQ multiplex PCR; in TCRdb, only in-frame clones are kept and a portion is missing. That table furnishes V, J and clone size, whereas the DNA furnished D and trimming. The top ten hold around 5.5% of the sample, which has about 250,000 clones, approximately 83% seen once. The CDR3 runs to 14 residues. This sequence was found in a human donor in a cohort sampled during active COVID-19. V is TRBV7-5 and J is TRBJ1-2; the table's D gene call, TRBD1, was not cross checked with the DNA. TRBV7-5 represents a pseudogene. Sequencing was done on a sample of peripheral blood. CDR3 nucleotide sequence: TGTGCCAGAAGCCTATTTGGGACATACCGAGGCTACACCTTC. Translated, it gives CARSLFGTYRGYTF.